This section outlines one TCR beta chain sequence together with its context. This clone's antigen is unknown. One base away there is no much larger clone; base qualities are not given. The cohort consisted of 650 to 700 healthy bone marrow donors. Cohort members were all nominally healthy when sampled, although unrecorded immune exposures were likely present. The donor tested CMV seropositive and was one of the 289 seropositive cohort members. Each donor provided a peripheral blood sample, and peripheral blood mononuclear cells were used for TCR beta sequencing. Genomic DNA was extracted from the blood cell samples with the Qiagen DNeasy Blood Extraction Kit. The sample comes from a study of cytomegalovirus exposure and HLA in healthy donors (dated by TCRdb to about 2017). Study-level background: According to an earlier analysis of 587 of the donors, some 180 million T cells yielded roughly 100 million unique TCR beta sequences and about 300 Gb of sequence data. Typing coverage varied by locus: roughly 629-640 donors for A, B, C, DRB1 and DQB1; under 550 for DQA1; around 610 for DPA1; around 490 for DPB1. To predict cytomegalovirus infection status, the study brought together high-throughput TCR immunosequencing, statistical association of individual TCRs with disease status, and machine learning. Among the roughly 400 genotyped donors, more than 70% belonged to the genetic ancestry cluster associated with self-reported Caucasian donors. About 320 gigabases of sequencing data and 70 million to 100 million unique TCR sequences were included in an early release covering over 600 HLA-typed donors. Among some 410 genotyped donors of the cohort, an average of roughly 230,000 unique TCR beta nucleotide sequences was sequenced per donor, of which roughly 17% were non-productive. In an earlier analysis of 500 to 650 of the donors, high-throughput TCR beta sequencing was used to judge whether each TCR beta V gene segment behaved as functional or pseudogenic. To study patterns of TCR occurrence, a later analysis re-analyzed previously published TCR beta repertoires from more than 550 donors and added high-resolution HLA genotyping. Rather than drawing on any new phenotypic data, the later analysis identified candidate immune exposures from TCR beta sequences and the way those sequences occurred across donors. All discovery cohort repertoires had been generated using a single sequencing platform. In a later genetic analysis, genome-wide SNP genotypes for about three fifths of the roughly 670 donors were used, and that subset was treated as a discovery cohort. The study was designed to test whether signatures of past pathogen exposure could be identified by cataloging public T cell receptors. Because of strong linkage in the cohort, a handful of DR-DQ haplotypes were treated as single units for association and clustering. Donor age, sex, ethnicity and CMV serostatus were compiled alongside the repertoire data. Along with the approximately 600-subject first cohort, a separate validation cohort of over 90 different subjects was used. Class I and class II HLA loci were covered by the typing at four-digit resolution. The study used immunosequencing to profile the T cell repertoires of hundreds of subjects and linked those repertoires to cytomegalovirus serostatus. Study-wide findings and limitations: Assigning TCR associations to individual alleles was difficult when HLA alleles, especially DR and DQ, strongly co-occurred. The classifier was reported to diagnose cytomegalovirus status with high specificity and sensitivity in both the original and validation cohorts. A later analysis found that HLA-associated TCR beta chains were more clonally expanded and had lower generation probabilities than equally common non-associated chains. In a later analysis, several top co-occurrence clusters were reported to appear linked to parvovirus B19, influenza, CMV and Epstein-Barr virus. Correlated functional status among segregating V segments might reflect linkage disequilibrium, but an unknown experimental factor could not be ruled out. Broadly in line with IMGT annotations, most TCR beta V segments showed up in productive rearrangements about 90% or about 30% of the time in an earlier analysis of several hundred of the donors. The only immune exposure information available for the cohort was CMV serostatus. While some public TCRs were present in many individuals, most TCR sequences turned up only very rarely across donors. In a later analysis, some 18,000 TCR beta sequences were associated with specific HLA alleles at a false discovery rate of 0.05. A later genetic analysis reported fewer N-insertions in productive TCRs among donors in an Asian-associated ancestry cluster than the approximately 700-donor mean. In the study, 150 to 200 TCR beta chains were listed as associated with cytomegalovirus. A cluster of highly shared sequence variants was judged likely to be a technical artifact of the sequencing pipeline. According to the authors, the approach could potentially be generalized to other disease states and immunological phenotypes. V-gene and J-gene trimming of TCR beta chains was associated with a missense DCLRE1C variant in a later genetic analysis, and the association was replicated in an independent cohort. Only TCR beta chains were sequenced in this cohort, and the absence of alpha or paired-chain data limited detectable features. In vitro tests confirmed that a few of the cytomegalovirus-associated TCR beta chains recognize cytomegalovirus antigens. The presence/absence analyses assumed that sequencing depth was roughly uniform across donors, and that assumption may not be true. A later analysis found that TCR association rates varied across HLA loci, with DRB1 alleles showing the most associated TCRs and HLA-C alleles the fewest. A further reported finding was that TCR beta sequences accurately predicted the HLA-A and HLA-B alleles for most subjects in the first cohort. Some IMGT-functional V segments, including TRBV6-2 and TRBV6-3, could not be told apart with the 87-base-pair reads, so those segments were excluded. Because HLA typing was missing for some donors at each locus, association tests included only the typed subset. A later analysis found that most CMV-associated TCR beta chains appeared HLA-restricted, with HLA associations seemingly driven largely by CMV exposure. The earlier analysis of fewer than 750 of the donors excluded roughly 16 rarely observed V segments, including chromosome 9 orphons, because counts were too low.

The CDR3 starts with the cysteine, ends with the phenylalanine, and has 14 residues. Just CDR3 DNA is preserved here, 42 bases in frame from base 1. Relative to germline, V is missing 2 bases and J is missing 3 bases, with 5 bases of the junction outside any gene match. Taken from the germline V gene (reference sequence), the CDR1 and CDR2 loops are SGHNT and YYREEE. Libraries came from the immunoSEQ multiplex PCR assay. The multiplex PCR relied on a mix of 60 forward primers for TCR Vbeta segments and 13 reverse primers for TCR Jbeta segments. The CDR3 region of rearranged TCR beta genes was amplified from genomic DNA with a multiplex PCR assay. The amplified TCR beta libraries were sequenced on the Illumina HiSeq System as 87-base-pair reads. Per the authors' processing: A later analysis counted about 80 million unique TCR beta chains across the 500 to 850 repertoires, and 9.5 million to 11 million of these chains were shared by at least two donors. To remove PCR and sequencing errors, raw reads were error-corrected and collapsed into unique sequences using a nearest-neighbor algorithm that merged closely related sequences. CDR3 sequences were aligned to IMGT reference sequences to assign V, D and J gene segments. For a sequence to be retained, a match of at least six nucleotides was required to both a V gene segment and a J gene segment. Rearrangements were classified as productive when the CDR3 lacked stop codons and remained in frame with V and J, and all other rearrangements were classified as non-productive. CDR3 was defined according to IMGT convention as the region running from the second conserved V-encoded cysteine to the conserved J-encoded phenylalanine. The earlier analysis of some 550 of the donors excluded any sequence lacking an unambiguous match to a single V gene segment. In an earlier analysis of 500 to 750 of the donors, V segments were called functional above 56.7% productive rearrangements and were called segregating when the between-donor standard deviation exceeded 5%. A statistical classification framework was developed to diagnose cytomegalovirus status using the catalog of TCR beta chain sequences. In a later analysis, TCR nucleotide sequences were compared against IMGT/GENE-DB human TR gene sequences so that V and J genes could be assigned. The TCRdist pipeline was used in a later analysis to assign CDR3 sequences and most-parsimonious VDJ recombination scenarios. A later analysis defined each TCR beta chain by its CDR3 amino acid sequence plus V-gene family, and excluded reads lacking a unique V-gene family. As a way to deal with suspected cross-contamination and a sequencing artifact, a later analysis dropped roughly 620 nucleotide sequences that were highly shared and had low generation probability. For each public chain, a later analysis derived a clonal expansion index from normalized ranks of inferred template counts within each repertoire. A later analysis computed generation probabilities with a VDJ recombination model fitted to out-of-frame rearrangements, and checked the results against IGoR. In a later analysis, hypergeometric tests were used to score TCR-TCR, TCR-HLA and TCR-CMV co-occurrence, with a repertoire-size bias correction applied to TCR pairs. To estimate false discovery rates, a later analysis permuted the HLA or CMV assignments 20 times. In a later analysis, co-occurring TCRs were grouped using DBSCAN, with TCRdist sequence similarity added in when clustering inside HLA-allele-positive subsets. For co-occurrence clustering, repertoires with fewer than 30,000 or more than 120,000 public chains were excluded, along with roughly 5 repertoires with anomalous nucleotide sharing. The table comes from immuneACCESS by way of TCRdb, which keeps in-frame sequences with V and J called. Part of the clones is missing from these tables; in studies checked, under half for an unresolved V gene and the rest for unknown reasons. V and J calls and clone size are those listed in that table; D and trimming were worked out from the DNA. This sample has 80,000 to 130,000 clones in its table, and 65% to 80% of those were observed once. Around 3.8% of the sample is in the top ten clones.

Sequencing was carried out using PBMCs. The sequence derives from a woman aged 45 to 65 in good health and CMV-seropositive. Recombination joined TRBV5-4 with TRBJ2-7; a stretch of 7 junction bases matches TRBD2. Here is the DNA: TGTGCCAGCAGCTTAAGGACTAGTAACTACGAGCAGTACTTC. Its protein reads: CASSLRTSNYEQYF.